These 6 T cell receptor beta chains were all obtained from the same sample, sequenced in a study of T cells in Graves' hyperthyroidism and ophthalmopathy. It was RNA transcripts that yielded the amplified TCR beta CDR3 regions. The primer set for the first-round RT-PCR of the TCR CDR3 was HTBI. TCRdb ran MiXCR on the multiplex PCR reads and lists one entry per CDR3 protein. This table holds about 620,000 distinct CDR3 sequences, about a sixth found once. Sequenced sample: blood. The receptors derive from a woman in her twenties or thirties with Graves' hyperthyroidism.

This clonotype has a handful of counts. The chain employs TRBV12-3 or TRBV12-4 and TRBJ1-5, with 7 bases matching TRBD1. Trimming took 6 bases from V and 5 from J; bases not matched to a gene: 4. The CDR3 has 13 residues. CDR3 DNA: TGTGCCAGCAGCCGACAGGGCCATCAGCCCCAGCATTTT. Protein sequence: CASSRQGHQPQHF.

The chain couples TRBV20-1 to TRBJ2-1; maybe TRBD2 (5 bases). There are 12 residues in the CDR3. Germline CDR1 DFQATT, CDR2 SNEGSKA (reference sequence). V lost 6 bases to trimming and J lost 8 bases, with 14 bases between them. The CDR3 loop reads CSATPLRDEQFF. The CDR3 DNA reads TGCAGTGCCACCCCGCTGAGGGATGAGCAGTTCTTC.

This sequence joins TRBV29-1 and TRBJ1-2; 9 bases fit TRBD1. There are 13 residues in the CDR3. CDR1 is SQVTM and CDR2 is ANQGSEA in the germline V gene. DNA of the CDR3: TGCAGTGCCCGGACAGGGGATACGGCTGGCTACACCTTC. It yields the protein CSARTGDTAGYTF.

This clonotype was detected ten times or more. V gene TRBV2 combines with J gene TRBJ1-5, with TRBD1 as a possible D gene (5 bases). Germline V gives CDR1 SNHLY, CDR2 FYNNEI. V shed 4 bases and J shed 8 bases, with 15 bases lying between them. The CDR3 runs to 14 residues. DNA of the CDR3: TGTGCCAGCAGTGTGGGGACGGATTTTAAGCCCCAGCATTTT. Translation gives CASSVGTDFKPQHF.

This clonotype was observed a few times. The rearrangement uses TRBV30 and TRBJ1-3; D might be TRBD1 (6 bases). Looked up from germline, CDR1 is GTSNPN and CDR2 is SVGIG (reference sequence). Trimming removed 0 bases at V and 0 bases at J, with 9 bases between. This CDR3 is 15 amino acids long. The CDR3 sequence: CAWSVAGVSGNTIYF. DNA of the CDR3: TGTGCCTGGAGTGTAGCAGGGGTCTCTGGAAACACCATATATTTT.

The gene calls are TRBV7-3 and TRBJ2-1; the D gene could be TRBD1 or TRBD2 (6 bases each). Germline V gene data show CDR1 as SGHTA and CDR2 as FQGTGA. This CDR3 region has 15 residues. V lost 3 bases and J 5 bases, leaving 14 bases between the germline ends. In DNA, the CDR3 is TGTGCCAGCAGCTTTATCCGGGGGCGAGACAATGAGCAGTTCTTC. Protein product: CASSFIRGRDNEQFF. The full variable domain, its missing parts supplied by reference TRBV7-3 and TRBJ2-1, is GAGVSQTPSNKVTEKGKYVELRCDPISGHTALYWYRQSLGQGPEFLIYFQGTGAADDSGLPNDRFFAVRPEGSVSTLKIQRTERGDSAVYLCASSFIRGRDNEQFFGPGTRLTVL.